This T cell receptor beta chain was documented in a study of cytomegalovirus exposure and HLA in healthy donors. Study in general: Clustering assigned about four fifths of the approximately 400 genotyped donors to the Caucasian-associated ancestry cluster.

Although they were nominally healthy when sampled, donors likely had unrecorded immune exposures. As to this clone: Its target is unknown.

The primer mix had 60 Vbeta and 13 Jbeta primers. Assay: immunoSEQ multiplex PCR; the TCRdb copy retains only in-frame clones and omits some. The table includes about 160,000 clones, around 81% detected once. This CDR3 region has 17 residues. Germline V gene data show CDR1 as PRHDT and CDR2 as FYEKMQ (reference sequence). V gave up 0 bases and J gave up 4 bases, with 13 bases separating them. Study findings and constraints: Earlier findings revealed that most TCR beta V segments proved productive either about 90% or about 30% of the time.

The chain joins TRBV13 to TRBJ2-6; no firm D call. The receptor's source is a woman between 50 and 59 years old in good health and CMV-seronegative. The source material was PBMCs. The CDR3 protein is CASSLGTSIVGANVLTF. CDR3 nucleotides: TGTGCCAGCAGCTTAGGGACATCCATAGTGGGGGCCAACGTCCTGACTTTC.